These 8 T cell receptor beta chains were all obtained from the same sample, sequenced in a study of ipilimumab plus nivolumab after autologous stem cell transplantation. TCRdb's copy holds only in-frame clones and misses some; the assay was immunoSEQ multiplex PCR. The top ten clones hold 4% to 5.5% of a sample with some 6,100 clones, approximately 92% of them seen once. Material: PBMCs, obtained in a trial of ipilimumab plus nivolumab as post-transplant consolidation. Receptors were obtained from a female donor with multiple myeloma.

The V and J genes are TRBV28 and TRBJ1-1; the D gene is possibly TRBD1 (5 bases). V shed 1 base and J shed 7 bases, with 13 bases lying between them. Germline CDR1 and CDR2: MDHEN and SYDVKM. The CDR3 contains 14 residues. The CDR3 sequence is CASSLSQVRGEAFF. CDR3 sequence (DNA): TGTGCCAGCAGTTTATCACAGGTGAGGGGTGAAGCTTTCTTT.

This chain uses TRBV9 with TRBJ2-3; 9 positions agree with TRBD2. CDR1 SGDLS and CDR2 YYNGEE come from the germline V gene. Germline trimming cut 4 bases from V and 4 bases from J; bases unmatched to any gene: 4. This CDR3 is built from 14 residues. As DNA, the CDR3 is TGTGCCAGCAGCCGGAAGCGGGAGGCAGATACGCAGTATTTT. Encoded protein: CASSRKREADTQYF.

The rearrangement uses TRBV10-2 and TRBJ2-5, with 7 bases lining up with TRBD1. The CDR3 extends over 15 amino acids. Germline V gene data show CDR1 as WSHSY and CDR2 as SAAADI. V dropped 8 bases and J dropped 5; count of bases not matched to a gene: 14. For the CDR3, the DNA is TGCGCCAGCGACCCCAGGGGGATAGCACGGGAGACCCAGTACTTC. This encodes CASDPRGIARETQYF.

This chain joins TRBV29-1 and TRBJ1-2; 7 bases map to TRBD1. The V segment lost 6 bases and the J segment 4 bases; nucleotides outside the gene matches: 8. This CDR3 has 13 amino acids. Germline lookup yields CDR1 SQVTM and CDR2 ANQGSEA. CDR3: CSVPLGDSYGYTF. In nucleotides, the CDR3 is TGCAGCGTGCCCTTGGGGGACAGCTATGGCTACACCTTC.

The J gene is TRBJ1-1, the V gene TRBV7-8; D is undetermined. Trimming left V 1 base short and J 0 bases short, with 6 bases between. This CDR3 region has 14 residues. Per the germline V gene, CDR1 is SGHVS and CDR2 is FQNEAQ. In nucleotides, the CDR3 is TGTGCCAGCAGCTTAGTTGCGGTGAACACTGAAGCTTTCTTT. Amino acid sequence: CASSLVAVNTEAFF.

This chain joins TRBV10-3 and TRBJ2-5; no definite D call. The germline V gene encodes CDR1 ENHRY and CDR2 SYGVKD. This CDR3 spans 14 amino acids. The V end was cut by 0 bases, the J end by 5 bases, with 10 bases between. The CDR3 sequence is CAISESGSLETQYF. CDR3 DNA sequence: TGTGCCATCAGTGAGTCGGGCAGCTTGGAGACCCAGTACTTC.

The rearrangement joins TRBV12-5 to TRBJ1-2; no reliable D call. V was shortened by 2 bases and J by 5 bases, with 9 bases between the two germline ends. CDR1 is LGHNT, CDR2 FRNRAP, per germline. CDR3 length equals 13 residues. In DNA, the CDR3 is TGTGCTAGTGGTTTGTTGGGTAGTTATGGCTACACCTTC. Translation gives CASGLLGSYGYTF.

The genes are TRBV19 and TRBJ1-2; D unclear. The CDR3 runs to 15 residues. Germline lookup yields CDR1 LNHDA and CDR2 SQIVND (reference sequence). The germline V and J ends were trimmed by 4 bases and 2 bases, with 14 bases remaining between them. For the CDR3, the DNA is TGTGCCAGTAGTACCATGGGAGGAGGAAACTATGGCTACACCTTC. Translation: CASSTMGGGNYGYTF.